This record looks at one TCR beta chain sequence and its context. What this receptor recognizes is not known. Base qualities are not provided; no much larger clone lies one nucleotide away. This entry comes from a study of cytomegalovirus exposure and HLA in healthy donors (dated by TCRdb to about 2017). For the wider study: An earlier analysis of 587 of the donors reported 250 to 300 Gb of sequence data and 117 million unique TCR beta sequences obtained from about 179 million T cells. Roughly 300 gigabases of sequencing data and 78 million or so unique TCR sequences were included in an early release covering several hundred HLA-typed donors. Of the 398 genotyped donors, over 70% fell in the genetic ancestry cluster associated with self-reported Caucasian donors. The study aimed to test whether signatures of past pathogen exposure could be identified by cataloging public T cell receptors. The T cell repertoires of roughly 660 subjects were profiled by immunosequencing and related to cytomegalovirus serostatus. Besides the first cohort of approximately 710 subjects, a separate validation cohort made up of 95 to 150 different subjects was used. High-throughput TCR immunosequencing, statistical association of individual TCRs with disease status, and machine learning were combined to predict cytomegalovirus infection status. A later analysis re-analyzed previously published TCR beta repertoires from roughly 630 donors and added high-resolution HLA genotyping to study TCR occurrence patterns. The later analysis used no new phenotypic data to find candidate immune exposures, relying instead on TCR beta sequences and their occurrence across donors. In an earlier analysis of a few hundred of the donors, high-throughput TCR beta sequencing was used to judge whether each TCR beta V gene segment behaved as functional or pseudogenic. Alongside the repertoire data, information on donor age, sex, ethnicity and CMV serostatus was compiled. In a later genetic analysis, genome-wide SNP genotypes for about 65% of the roughly 670 donors were used, and that subset was treated as a discovery cohort. Every discovery cohort repertoire had been produced on one sequencing platform. HLA typing included class I and class II loci at four-digit resolution. Typing coverage varied by locus: about 620-630 donors for A, B, C, DRB1 and DQB1; 522 for DQA1; more than 600 for DPA1; roughly 450 for DPB1. About 5 DR-DQ haplotypes were handled as single units for association and clustering, since linkage in the cohort was strong. On average, roughly 240,000 unique TCR beta nucleotide sequences were sequenced per donor among roughly 430 genotyped donors of the cohort, with around 19% of those sequences being non-productive. The study at large found these results: When HLA alleles, especially DR and DQ, strongly co-occurred, attributing TCR associations to individual alleles was difficult. A few of the identified cytomegalovirus-associated TCR beta chains were confirmed in vitro to be specific for cytomegalovirus antigens. Presence/absence analyses assumed roughly uniform sequencing depth across donors, an assumption that may not hold. Correlated functional status among segregating V segments might reflect linkage disequilibrium, but an unknown experimental factor could not be ruled out. According to a later analysis, parvovirus B19, influenza, CMV and Epstein-Barr virus appeared linked to several top co-occurrence clusters. Across donors, most TCR sequences were observed very rarely, whereas some public TCRs were present in many individuals. Because some donors lacked HLA typing at each locus, the association tests relied only on the typed subset. The cohort was sequenced for TCR beta chains only, and without alpha or paired-chain data the features that could be detected were limited. A group of highly shared sequence variants was considered likely to be a technical artifact of the sequencing pipeline. Because counts were too low, more than 15 rarely observed V segments, including chromosome 9 orphons, were excluded from the earlier analysis of about 500 of the donors. The study gave a list of some 150 TCR beta chains associated with cytomegalovirus. According to the authors, the approach could potentially be generalized to other disease states and immunological phenotypes. According to a later genetic analysis, donors in an Asian-associated ancestry cluster had fewer N-insertions in productive TCRs than the approximately 630-donor mean. In a later analysis, most CMV-associated TCR beta chains were found to appear HLA-restricted, with HLA associations seemingly driven largely by CMV exposure. In both the original and validation cohorts, the classifier was reported to diagnose cytomegalovirus status with high specificity and sensitivity. A later analysis associated 16,951 TCR beta sequences with specific HLA alleles at a false discovery rate of 0.05. A further reported finding was that TCR beta sequences accurately predicted the HLA-A and HLA-B alleles for most subjects in the first cohort. In an earlier analysis of around 500 of the donors, most TCR beta V segments appeared in productive rearrangements about 90% or about 30% of the time, broadly matching IMGT annotations. According to a later analysis, TCR association rates differed among HLA loci, with DRB1 alleles showing the most associated TCRs and HLA-C alleles showing the fewest. CMV serostatus was the only immune exposure information available for the cohort. In a later analysis, HLA-associated TCR beta chains showed more clonal expansion and lower generation probabilities than non-associated chains that were equally common. A later genetic analysis associated a missense DCLRE1C variant with V-gene and J-gene trimming of TCR beta chains, and an independent cohort replicated the association.

The cohort comprised fewer than 750 healthy bone marrow donors. Cohort members were all nominally healthy when sampled, although unrecorded immune exposures were likely present. The donor tested CMV seropositive and was one of the 289 seropositive cohort members. Each donor provided a peripheral blood sample, and peripheral blood mononuclear cells were used for TCR beta sequencing. The Qiagen DNeasy Blood Extraction Kit was used to extract genomic DNA from the blood cell samples. Libraries came from the immunoSEQ multiplex PCR assay. For the multiplex PCR, a mixture combining 60 forward primers for TCR Vbeta segments and 13 reverse primers for TCR Jbeta segments was used. Amplification of the CDR3 region of rearranged TCR beta genes was performed with a multiplex PCR assay on genomic DNA. The amplified TCR beta libraries were sequenced on the Illumina HiSeq System as 87-base-pair reads. Per the source publication's procedure: A later analysis counted tens of millions of unique TCR beta chains across the approximately 700 repertoires, and 9.5 million to 11 million of these chains were shared by at least two donors. A nearest-neighbor algorithm error-corrected the raw reads and collapsed the reads into unique sequences, merging closely related sequences to remove PCR and sequencing errors. Alignment of CDR3 sequences to IMGT reference sequences was used to assign V, D and J gene segments. For a sequence to be retained, a match of at least six nucleotides was required to both a V gene segment and a J gene segment. Rearrangements were classified as productive when the CDR3 lacked stop codons and remained in frame with V and J, and all other rearrangements were classified as non-productive. CDR3 was defined according to IMGT convention as the region running from the second conserved V-encoded cysteine to the conserved J-encoded phenylalanine. In an earlier analysis of around 640 of the donors, sequences lacking an unambiguous match to a single V gene segment were excluded. An earlier analysis of several hundred of the donors classified V segments as functional when productive rearrangements were above 56.7% and as segregating when the standard deviation between donors was above 5%. A statistical classification framework was built for diagnosing cytomegalovirus status from the catalog of TCR beta chain sequences. In a later analysis, V and J genes were assigned by comparing TCR nucleotide sequences against IMGT/GENE-DB human TR gene sequences. A later analysis assigned CDR3 sequences and most-parsimonious VDJ recombination scenarios with the TCRdist pipeline. In a later analysis, every TCR beta chain was defined by the combination of its CDR3 amino acid sequence and its V-gene family, and reads without a unique V-gene family were dropped. A later analysis removed over 500 highly shared, low-generation-probability nucleotide sequences to deal with suspected cross-contamination and a sequencing artifact. In a later analysis, a clonal expansion index for each public chain was calculated from normalized within-repertoire ranks of inferred template counts. A later analysis computed generation probabilities with a VDJ recombination model fitted to out-of-frame rearrangements, and checked the results against IGoR. A later analysis scored TCR-TCR, TCR-HLA and TCR-CMV co-occurrence with hypergeometric tests, applying a repertoire-size bias correction to TCR pairs. In a later analysis, false discovery rates were estimated by permuting HLA or CMV assignments 20 times. A later analysis grouped co-occurring TCRs with DBSCAN, adding TCRdist sequence similarity when clustering within HLA-allele-positive subsets. Repertoires with fewer than 30,000 or more than 120,000 public chains, plus five repertoires with anomalous nucleotide sharing, were excluded from co-occurrence clustering. Not all clones reach the TCRdb copy of this immuneACCESS table, which keeps in-frame sequences only. Checked studies attribute under half of the gap to unresolved V genes and leave the rest unexplained. D and trimming come from the DNA, and the V and J calls and clone size come from that table. Here the sample has 130,000 or so clones; over 70% occur a single time. The ten largest account for roughly 2% of the sample.

The clonotype comes from a woman in her thirties or forties in good health and CMV-seropositive. What was sequenced was PBMCs.

The DNA is as follows: TGTGCCAGCAGCTTAGAGATTAGCGGACTCACAGATACGCAGTATTTT. This yields the protein CASSLEISGLTDTQYF. The rearrangement combines TRBV11-2 with TRBJ2-3; a tentative D match to TRBD2 spans 6 bases. The CDR3, from cysteine to phenylalanine, totals 16 residues. The only DNA kept is the CDR3, 48 bases in frame from the first base. The germline V gene sets CDR1 to SGHAT and CDR2 to FQNNGV. V gives up 0 bases and J gives up 2 bases, and the segment between their germline ends measures 12 bases.